This TCR beta chain originates from a study of PD-L1 blockade in urothelial cancer. Assay: immunoSEQ multiplex PCR; the TCRdb copy retains only in-frame clones and omits some. The table shows tens of thousands of clones, with around 85% occurring only once. V shed 6 bases and J shed 5 bases, with 16 bases lying between them. The CDR3 consists of 14 residues. The germline gives CDR1 ENHRY, CDR2 SYGVKD. The time point is: peripheral blood 6 weeks after treatment start. The receptor was isolated from a man aged 45-65 years with urothelial cancer. The V call is TRBV10-3, the J call TRBJ2-5; D possibly corresponds to TRBD1 (6 bases). The sequencing used PBMCs, collected around atezolizumab (anti-PD-L1) treatment. This CDR3 is CAIRGDNEGETQYF. The CDR3 nucleotides are TGTGCCATCAGGGGGGACAACGAGGGGGAGACCCAGTACTTC.